The TCR beta chain described here comes from a study of shared clonotypes between healthy human individuals. Study-wide findings and caveats: It was only blood that was sampled, and tissue repertoires likely differ.

The CDR3 length is 13 residues. Trimming removed 0 bases from V and 5 bases from J, with 5 bases in between. Per germline, CDR1 MNHNY and CDR2 SVGAGI (reference sequence). Points on this clone: The antigen is undetermined. A much larger clone differs from this one at a single base, so this may be a read error. The same CDR3 is also encoded by other DNA sequences in this sample.

Caucasian adults residing in Nashville, Tennessee made up all the donors. At the deep level, the assay was run. TCRdb's copy holds only in-frame clones and misses some; the assay was immunoSEQ multiplex PCR. Of some 510,000 clones listed, around 79% are singletons. The chain carries TRBV6-6 and TRBJ1-5; D gene uncertain. The sequenced material came from PBMCs. The sequence was collected from a middle-aged woman in good health. Some clones in this sample may be carry-over from other donors' samples. CDR3 sequence: CASSYSLDQPQHF. The CDR3 coding sequence is TGTGCCAGCAGTTACTCGTTGGATCAGCCCCAGCATTTT.